This T cell receptor beta chain was captured in a study of cytomegalovirus exposure and HLA in healthy donors. This CDR3 contains 16 residues. Germline loops: CDR1 SEHNR, CDR2 FQNEAQ (reference sequence). The ends were cut back, 1 base at V and 2 bases at J, with 12 bases in the middle. On this clone: The antigen is not known.

It was with 60 Vbeta and 13 Jbeta primers that the PCR ran. Produced via immunoSEQ multiplex PCR; TCRdb's table is partial and in-frame only. The sample records roughly 150,000 clones, roughly 80% being singletons. Study conclusions and caveats: Researchers reported in a later analysis that a missense DCLRE1C variant was tied to TCR beta V- and J-gene trimming. What a later analysis showed was that several of the most significant clusters appeared linked to common viral pathogens.

The sample consisted of PBMCs. This chain joins TRBV7-9 and TRBJ2-1, with D tentatively TRBD2 (6 bases). This TCR was recovered from a boy under 10 years old in good health and CMV-seronegative. The CDR3 nucleotides are TGTGCCAGCAGCTTAGTCCAGACTAGAGCCTACAATGAGCAGTTCTTC. It codes for CASSLVQTRAYNEQFF.